The following is a T cell receptor beta chain sequence with its context. Its binding antigen is unknown. No much larger clone is present one base from it, and per-base qualities are unavailable. These data originate in a study of T cell responses to AZD1222 COVID-19 vaccine (dated by TCRdb to about 2021). Background on the whole study: AZD1222 recipients with second doses at about 4 weeks or about 12 weeks were pooled, because spike-specific TCR depth and breadth did not differ between schedules. Trial participants were enrolled into age subgroups of 18-55, 56-69 and 70-plus years, which contained 148, 28 and 57 TCR-sequenced participants, respectively. TCR sequencing was performed for roughly 240 trial participants, of whom approximately 200 were given two doses of AZD1222 and some 26 were given two doses of MenACWY control vaccine.

A distance of 16 bases separates the germline ends of V and J, which lose 4 bases and 0 bases respectively. The CDR3 contains 18 residues, cysteine and phenylalanine counted. The entry retains the CDR3 DNA only, 54 bases that are in frame from base 1. The time point label, read with the paper, signifies: baseline before first vaccination. Vaccinee samples came from UK trials COV001 and COV002, including a single-blind randomized controlled phase 2/3 trial of AZD1222 (ChAdOx1 nCoV-19) in healthy adults. Trial participant PBMC samples were collected at day 0 and day 28 after the second dose for TCRbeta chain sequencing. Broader findings and caveats from the paper: The whole spike protein was spanned by vaccine-associated CD4 TCRs, and dominant responses were seen in regions 160-218 and 743-854. The 56-69-year group was small, and its depth increase did not reach significance, likely because of low power. Most participants were white British and females outnumbered males, and the authors suggested that clonal diversity may have been underestimated. Because no day 14 peak-response samples were available, repertoires were characterized only after the peak T cell response. After two AZD1222 doses, both the breadth and the depth of spike-specific TCRs were significantly higher than at day 0 and than in MenACWY recipients. Nearly half of unique spike-specific TCRs reportedly recognized epitopes outside regions mutated in the B.1.351 and B.1.1.7 variants. Conclusions about previously exposed vaccinees are limited because only six or seven AZD1222 recipients were SARS-CoV-2 seropositive at baseline.

The CDR3 regions of human TCRbeta chains were subjected to immunosequencing. The study's processing was this. TCRs in the repertoires were compared against a reference library of SARS-CoV-2-specific TCRs that had been generated with the MIRA antigen-specificity platform. Breadth was defined as the fraction of unique TCRs that were SARS-CoV-2-associated, and depth was defined as the fraction of total T cells that were SARS-CoV-2-associated. Using the MIRA data, each spike-specific TCR was assigned both to the spike region to which the TCR was reactive and to a CD4 or CD8 class. Log10-transformed breadth and depth values were compared by one-way ANOVA with Sidak's multiple comparisons tests. This is the immuneACCESS table as TCRdb keeps it, with only in-frame sequences that have V and J called. A part of the clones is gone; compared with another copy, unresolved V genes explain less than half, and the rest is unexplained. That table gives V, J and clone size, and the DNA gave D and trimming. The sample table records some 100,000 clones; 85% to 90% of these occur just once. Under 4% of the sample is in the top ten clones.

Here the sequenced sample was peripheral blood, taken on day 0 of AZD1222 vaccination. This receptor was taken from an adult in good health. This sequence uses TRBV23-1 and TRBJ2-6, with the D gene too uncertain to name. TRBV23-1 is an ORF, and what it does is uncertain. The CDR3: CASSLNKGTLSGANVLTF. The nucleotide sequence is given as TGCGCCAGCAGTCTTAACAAAGGCACTCTCTCTGGGGCCAACGTCCTGACTTTC.